This T cell receptor (beta chain) was identified in a study of T cells in Graves' hyperthyroidism and ophthalmopathy (dated by TCRdb to about 2019). Regarding the research as a whole: Peripheral blood was collected at initial diagnosis, before any treatment. TCR V-J signatures able to tell the groups apart were searched for in a discovery cohort of approximately 95 patients, of whom fewer than 45 had Graves' ophthalmopathy and about 55 had stable Graves' hyperthyroidism. An independent validation cohort of 18 to 20 hyperthyroidism patients and more than 15 patients who later progressed to ophthalmopathy tested prospective prediction of ophthalmopathy. The roughly 90 discovery patients were divided at random into training and test sets in a 7:3 ratio. The study also compared thyroid tissue and blood T-cell repertoires from more than five Graves' hyperthyroidism patients. Following sampling, methimazole starting at 30 mg daily was given to hyperthyroidism patients, and high-dose intravenous methylprednisolone was given to ophthalmopathy patients. The paper reports TCR Vbeta CDR3 sequencing of 135 peripheral blood samples: 40 to 45 ophthalmopathy, 75 to 80 hyperthyroidism and around 17 progressor patients. What the work shows at the level of the full study, not this receptor alone: During validation, the model predicted progression to ophthalmopathy a median of roughly six months ahead of onset, with almost 71% sensitivity and 72.22% specificity. No statistical method was used to set the sample size in advance, and investigators knew the group allocation. A 13 V-J signature model separated ophthalmopathy from stable hyperthyroidism, with over 85% sensitivity and roughly 81% specificity in cross-validation and 80%/75% in testing. Most expanded thyroid clonotypes (frequency above 0.001) were also detected in blood, a finding suggesting that blood repertoires may reflect thyroid immune responses.

The TCR beta CDR3 regions were amplified from RNA transcripts. A first-round RT-PCR of the TCR CDR3 used the HTBI primer set with the Qiagen OneStep RT-PCR kit. Libraries were constructed in a second round of multiplex PCR, after which size selection and purification were carried out. The libraries were sequenced on an Illumina HiSeq2000 using paired-end 100 bp reads. Turning to the authors' computational methods: SOAPnuke was used to process the raw data, with reads discarded if the reads contained adapters or uncalled bases, had a mean Phred below 15, or lacked an exact constant-primer or identifier match. COPE v1.2.5 was used to merge the high-quality paired reads, and each unique nucleotide sequence was defined as a clonotype. Clonotypes were aligned to IMGT TRBV, TRBD and TRBJ reference segments using MiTCR v1.1. The analysis was restricted to V-J combinations with a frequency above 0.0001, which together covered approximately 99% of the repertoires. The TCS score was defined as the ratio of F50 (clonal expansion) to E x V (chaos), calculated using BLOSUM62-based TCRdist between CDR3 peptides within each V-J. Welch's t-statistics and random forest reduced around 520 V-J features to 10 to 15, which were used in a naive Bayes classifier (R e1071). TCRdb itself trimmed the public reads at Q25 with fastp, ran MiXCR and retained productive beta chains. Records with the same CDR3 protein are collapsed into one entry carrying the most frequent genes and DNA. The V and J calls, along with clone size, are taken from TCRdb and not from the paper's own processing. The sample table holds 490,000 or so distinct CDR3 sequences, of which less than 25% were seen once. Jointly, the top ten make up approximately 49% of the sample.

Moderately to severely active disease, a Clinical Activity Score of at least 3, a NOSPECS grade of at least 4, and a duration under 3 months were present in ophthalmopathy patients. The study excluded patients with uncontrolled infections, other autoimmune diseases, pregnancy or lactation. Diagnoses were based on clinical symptoms, serum thyroxine and TRAb, thyroid ultrasound and orbital computed tomography. Ficoll-Paque density gradient centrifugation was used to isolate PBMCs from about 10 ml of fresh peripheral blood. Trizol reagent was used to extract total RNA, and RNA quality was then checked on an Agilent 2100 Bioanalyzer. About this clonotype itself: It has no known antigen specificity. The record has no base qualities; no much larger clone is one base away.

V was cut back by 1 base and J by 4 bases, leaving a gap of 26 bases between them. The CDR3, cysteine through phenylalanine, is 19 amino acids long. Only the CDR3 part of the read is kept: 57 bases, read in frame from the first base. The TCR originated in a woman aged 70-85 years with Graves' ophthalmopathy. The chain couples TRBV12-3 or TRBV12-4 to TRBJ2-7; the D gene cannot be resolved reliably. Sequencing used blood. In nucleotide form, the sequence is TGTGCCAGCAGTTTAGGAGGTGGGTTCAATCATCCGGGCTGGTACGAGCAGTACTTC. Its product reads: CASSLGGGFNHPGWYEQYF.